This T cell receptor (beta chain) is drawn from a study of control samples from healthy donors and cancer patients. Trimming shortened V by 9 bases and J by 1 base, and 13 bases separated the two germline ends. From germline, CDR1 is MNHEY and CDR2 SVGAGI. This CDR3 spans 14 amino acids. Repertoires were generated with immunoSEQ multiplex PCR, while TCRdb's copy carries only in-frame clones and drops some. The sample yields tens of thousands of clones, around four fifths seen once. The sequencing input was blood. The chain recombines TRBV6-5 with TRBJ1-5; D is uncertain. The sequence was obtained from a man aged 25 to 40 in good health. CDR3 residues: CASSGRVSNQPQHF. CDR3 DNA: TGTGCCAGTTCCGGGAGGGTCAGCAATCAGCCCCAGCATTTT.